The 13 T cell receptor beta chains reported below all come from one sample, sequenced in a study of high-grade serous ovarian cancer treatment subgroups. Tumor tissue was taken before any definitive surgery or chemotherapy was given. The table came from immunoSEQ multiplex PCR; TCRdb's copy has only in-frame clones and leaves some out. Counted here are about 12,000 clones, 88% occurring once; the ten biggest clones make up around 2.7%. The specimen sequenced was tumor tissue. The origin of the receptors is a human donor with high-grade serous ovarian cancer.

The genes are TRBV19 and TRBJ2-5, with no clear D. The end of the DNA is better explained by TRBJ2-7, so the J call may be wrong. CDR3 length equals 14 residues. Germline V gives CDR1 LNHDA, CDR2 SQIVND (reference sequence). The CDR3: CASSPSLALYEQYF. The DNA for the CDR3 is TGTGCCAGTAGCCCGTCGTTGGCCCTCTACGAGCAGTACTTC.

V gene TRBV27 combines with J gene TRBJ2-3; no firm D call. This CDR3 is 15 amino acids long. The V and J ends lost 5 bases and 6 bases respectively, with 18 bases between them. The V gene's germline CDR1 is MNHEY and CDR2 SMNVEV (reference sequence). The CDR3 region has the DNA TGTGCCAGCAGTATACAACGGTCCGCACCCGATACGCAGTATTTT. Translation: CASSIQRSAPDTQYF.

The chain uses TRBV27 and TRBJ2-2; D may be TRBD1 (5 bases). V was clipped by 4 bases and J by 0 bases, with 15 bases between them. This CDR3 contains 17 residues. Germline V CDR1 and CDR2: MNHEY, SMNVEV (reference sequence). The CDR3 is CASSWSLRGTNTGELFF. CDR3 coding DNA: TGTGCCAGCAGTTGGTCTCTAAGGGGAACGAACACCGGGGAGCTGTTTTTT.

The chain links TRBV30 to TRBJ2-5; D perhaps matches TRBD2 (5 bases). This CDR3 is 16 amino acids long. V lost 1 base and J lost 0, with 15 bases in between. The germline V gene has CDR1 GTSNPN and CDR2 SVGIG (reference sequence). The CDR3 DNA sequence: TGTGCCTGGAGTGCCCCGGGGAGCGGATACCAAGAGACCCAGTACTTC. Amino acid sequence: CAWSAPGSGYQETQYF. The full variable domain, its missing parts supplied by reference TRBV30 and TRBJ2-5, is SQTIHQWPATLVQPVGSPLSLECTVEGTSNPNLYWYRQAAGRGLQLLFYSVGIGQISSEVPQNLSASRPQDRQFILSSKKLLLSDSGFYLCAWSAPGSGYQETQYFGPGTRLLVL.

The chain joins TRBV7-2 to TRBJ2-5; D is unclear. The CDR3 extends over 16 amino acids. V gave up 1 base and J gave up 2 bases, with 14 bases separating them. Germline loops: CDR1 SGHTA, CDR2 FQGNSA. The CDR3 here is CASSLVRLQIQETQYF. The DNA for the CDR3 is TGTGCCAGCAGCTTAGTACGGTTGCAGATTCAAGAGACCCAGTACTTC.

The J gene is TRBJ1-1, the V gene TRBV7-2; D remains unclear. The CDR3 has 14 amino acids. V was shortened by 1 base and J by 4 bases, with 10 bases between the two germline ends. CDR1 is SGHTA and CDR2 is FQGNSA in the germline V gene. CDR3 bases: TGTGCCAGCAGCTTAGGAAGAGAGACCACTGAAGCTTTCTTT. This codes for CASSLGRETTEAFF.

The chain uses TRBV16 and TRBJ2-1; 9 nucleotides align to TRBD2. The germline gives CDR1 KGHSY, CDR2 FQNENV. This CDR3 region has 16 residues. V shed 3 bases and J 2 bases; nucleotides not matched to a gene: 5. The CDR3 DNA follows: TGTGCCAGCAGCCAGAGGGCGGGGGGGACCTACAATGAGCAGTTCTTC. Translated: CASSQRAGGTYNEQFF. The variable domain in full, with the rest retrieved from reference TRBV16 and TRBJ2-1, is GEEVAQTPKHLVRGEGQKAKLYCAPIKGHSYVFWYQQVLKNEFKFLISFQNENVFDETGMPKERFSAKCLPNSPCSLEIQATKLEDSAVYFCASSQRAGGTYNEQFFGPGTRLTVL.

This clone was observed a few times. The chain combines TRBV4-3 with TRBJ2-1; D is ambiguous. The CDR3 length is 15 residues. Trimming shortened V by 0 bases and J by 0 bases, and 6 bases separated the two germline ends. The germline V gene encodes CDR1 LGHNA and CDR2 YSLEER. The CDR3 sequence is CASSQDWSSYNEQFF. The CDR3 bases are TGCGCCAGCAGCCAAGACTGGAGCTCCTACAATGAGCAGTTCTTC.

The chain couples TRBV28 to TRBJ1-5, with 9 bases aligning to TRBD1. The CDR3 length is 15 residues. V lost 6 bases, J lost 3 bases, and 6 bases stayed unmatched. Germline CDR1 is MDHEN and CDR2 is SYDVKM. CDR3 sequence (DNA): TGTGCCAGCAGGAAACAGGGGGCCAACAATCAGCCCCAGCATTTT. This translates into CASRKQGANNQPQHF.

V is TRBV18 and J is TRBJ2-5, with a tentative D call TRBD2 (6 bases). CDR1 and CDR2 from the germline V gene are KGHSH and LQKENI. The V gene lost 3 bases and the J gene lost 5 bases, with 10 bases spanning the gap. The CDR3 sequence is 13 residues long. As DNA, the CDR3 is TGTGCCAGCTCACCTCTGCTAGCGGAGACCCAGTACTTC. The encoded protein is CASSPLLAETQYF.

This sequence joins TRBV5-4 and TRBJ2-3; 7 nucleotides line up with TRBD2. Germline CDR1 is SGHNT and CDR2 is YYREEE (reference sequence). There are 15 residues in the CDR3. With 0 bases clipped from V and 3 bases from J, the junction kept 4 bases outside the gene matches. The CDR3 region is CASSLAGGRTDTQYF. CDR3 DNA sequence: TGTGCCAGCAGCTTGGCCGGGGGGAGGACAGATACGCAGTATTTT.

The rearrangement links TRBV19 to TRBJ1-2; the match to TRBD1 covers 7 bases. Per the germline V gene, CDR1 is LNHDA and CDR2 is SQIVND (reference sequence). Trimming cost V 7 bases and J 0 bases; bases outside gene matches: 8. The CDR3 totals 15 residues. Here the CDR3 reads CASNSQGNPNYGYTF. The CDR3 nucleotides are TGTGCCAGTAACTCACAGGGGAACCCTAACTATGGCTACACCTTC.

This rearrangement joins TRBV30 to TRBJ1-1; 9 bases line up with TRBD1. This CDR3 has 12 amino acids. V shed 6 bases and J 6 bases; nucleotides not matched to a gene: 5. Germline CDR1 is GTSNPN and CDR2 is SVGIG (reference sequence). The CDR3 coding sequence is TGTGCCTGTGGACAGGGGTTCTCTGAAGCTTTCTTT. Protein sequence: CACGQGFSEAFF.